The rows below give T cell receptor beta chains drawn from one sample of a study of OX40 agonist ivuxolimab in advanced cancers. Using immunoSEQ multiplex PCR, the repertoire was profiled, and TCRdb retains in-frame clones only, with some absent. The table shows tens of thousands of clones, with about 88% occurring only once. The sample was CD4+ or CD8+ T cells sorted from blood, taken in a trial of the OX40 agonist ivuxolimab. The receptors originated from an adult with an advanced solid tumor such as melanoma, head and neck, liver or kidney cancer. The CDR3 runs from the conserved cysteine through the conserved F or W. Each record gives: V gene, J gene, clone size, D gene, CDR3 protein, CDR3 DNA. A D gene is named only where the DNA matches it firmly. The listing skips clone size in some rows; elsewhere it reads once, few, many or a size class.

>TRBV19|TRBJ1-2|.|TRBD1
CASRPPEDRGSLHYGYTF
TGTGCCAGTAGGCCACCAGAGGACAGGGGTTCCCTCCACTATGGCTACACCTTC
>TRBV7-2|TRBJ1-6|.|.
CASSFGQINSPLHF
TGTGCCAGCAGCTTCGGACAGATTAATTCACCCCTCCACTTT
>TRBV10-2|TRBJ2-7|once|TRBD2
CASSGPGLAAYEQYF
TGCGCCAGCAGTGGGCCGGGACTAGCGGCCTACGAGCAGTACTTC
>TRBV29-1|TRBJ1-4|.|.
CSVVRGRSEKLFF
TGCAGCGTTGTACGGGGGCGGAGTGAAAAACTGTTTTTT
>TRBV19|TRBJ2-2|.|TRBD2
CASSGLAGGPGELFF
TGTGCCAGTAGTGGACTAGCGGGGGGACCGGGGGAGCTGTTTTTT
>TRBV10-1|TRBJ2-2|.|TRBD2
CASSEDTGREGKPGELFF
TGCGCCAGCAGTGAGGACACAGGCAGGGAGGGTAAACCCGGGGAGCTGTTTTTT
>TRBV6-5|TRBJ2-7|.|.
CASSTRGAGDYEQYF
TGTGCCAGCAGTACACGGGGGGCCGGCGACTACGAGCAGTACTTC
>TRBV18|TRBJ2-7|.|TRBD2
CAAGVRAYEQYF
TGTGCCGCGGGGGTTAGGGCCTACGAGCAGTACTTC
>TRBV4-1|TRBJ1-2|.|TRBD1
CASSRGTGEGYTF
TGCGCCAGCAGCCGAGGGACAGGGGAAGGCTACACCTTC
>TRBV7-7|TRBJ2-2|once|.
CASSRPGNRELFF
TGTGCCAGCAGTCGCCCGGGTAACCGGGAGCTGTTTTTT
>TRBV7-2|TRBJ2-2|.|TRBD2
CASSLTSGGLGGELFF
TGTGCCAGCAGCTTAACTAGCGGGGGCTTGGGCGGGGAGCTGTTTTTT
>TRBV5-6|TRBJ2-7|.|.
CASSSTYEQYF
TGTGCCAGCAGCTCTACCTACGAGCAGTACTTC
>TRBV5-1|TRBJ2-7|.|.
CASRPPGLLSYEQYF
TGCGCCAGCAGGCCCCCGGGACTCCTCTCCTACGAGCAGTACTTC
>TRBV6-6|TRBJ2-3|.|.
CASSGLDTSTDTQYF
TGTGCCAGCAGTGGCTTAGATACTAGCACAGATACGCAGTATTTT
>TRBV6-6|TRBJ1-3|.|.
CASSYGSGNTIYF
TGTGCCAGCAGTTACGGCTCTGGAAACACCATATATTTT